These 2 T cell receptor beta chains were sequenced from one sample in a study of blood T cell repertoires in COVID-19. Using immunoSEQ multiplex PCR, the repertoire was profiled, and TCRdb retains in-frame clones only, with some absent. The sample carries roughly 200,000 clones, about 83% recorded once. Sequences were obtained from PBMCs or T cells enriched from blood (not recorded which). These TCRs come from a woman aged 50 to 60 who had been exposed to COVID-19.

This clone occurred a few times. The chain links TRBV3-1 (or the pseudogene TRBV3-2) to TRBJ1-2; TRBD1 matches at 8 bases. With 7 bases clipped from V and 6 bases from J, the junction kept 13 bases outside the gene matches. This CDR3 is built from 15 residues. Germline lookup yields CDR1 LGHDT and CDR2 YNNKEL (reference sequence). DNA for the CDR3: TGTGCCAGCAACCCAGCGACAGGGGCATTGGATGGCTACACCTTC. This codes for CASNPATGALDGYTF.

This clone has a single count. V gene TRBV11-2 combines with J gene TRBJ2-1, with D unclear. V lost 2 bases, J lost 3 bases, and 2 bases lay in between. CDR3 size: 12 residues. CDR1 and CDR2 from the germline V gene are SGHAT and FQNNGV. The CDR3 DNA sequence: TGTGCCAGCAGCTTACTCTACAATGAGCAGTTCTTC. Translated, it gives CASSLLYNEQFF.